This T cell receptor (beta chain) stems from a study of blood T cell repertoires in COVID-19. Study information: Acute-phase and convalescent COVID-19 samples originated in the United States, Italy and Spain. PBMCs, B-cell-depleted T cells, or T cells provided the cDNA or gDNA that made up the material.

The CDR3 has 15 amino acids. Germline V gene lookup returns CDR1 DFQATT and CDR2 SNEGSKA (reference sequence). V gave up 3 bases and J gave up 3 bases, with 15 bases separating them. Methods used by the authors: Estimated nucleated cell counts came from reference gene primer amplification. Produced via immunoSEQ multiplex PCR; TCRdb's table is partial and in-frame only. V, J and clone size reflect that table, while D and trimming were determined from the DNA. The sample has around 70,000 clones; under 95% are singletons. The clonotype originates from a human donor in a cohort sampled during active COVID-19. Sequencing input: peripheral blood. The V gene is TRBV20-1, the J gene TRBJ1-5; possibly TRBD1 for D (6 bases). The CDR3 region has the DNA TGCAGTGCTAGTCTGCCAGGGGCTACCAATCAGCCCCAGCATTTT. It is translated as CSASLPGATNQPQHF.